Listed below are T cell receptor beta chains from one sample, sequenced in a study of monozygotic twins with inflammatory bowel disease. One entry per CDR3 protein, without DNA, is what TCRdb gives after re-calling the 5' RACE reads. The sample is made up of approximately 420,000 distinct CDR3 sequences, and the top ten hold under 3% of it. Sequenced material: blood. These receptors came from a human donor with ulcerative colitis or Crohn's disease, or a healthy co-twin of an affected twin (not recorded which). Each CDR3 is given with its conserved first and last residue. The order of the fields is J gene, V gene, CDR3 protein.

J gene: TRBJ2-7; V gene: TRBV30; CDR3 protein: CAWSDLRPYEQYF
J gene: TRBJ2-1; V gene: TRBV5-1; CDR3 protein: CASGLELNEQFF
J gene: TRBJ1-2; V gene: TRBV20-1; CDR3 protein: CSAPEPAKPYGYTF
J gene: TRBJ1-3; V gene: TRBV10-3; CDR3 protein: CAYSATANSGNTIYF
J gene: TRBJ2-3; V gene: TRBV5-1; CDR3 protein: CASSLGWVAGTQYF
J gene: TRBJ1-1; V gene: TRBV7-9; CDR3 protein: CASRAEGYEAFF
J gene: TRBJ1-2; V gene: TRBV3-1; CDR3 protein: CASSLDRKYGYTF
J gene: TRBJ2-3; V gene: TRBV6-1; CDR3 protein: CASSLTEAQGGDTQYF
J gene: TRBJ2-1; V gene: TRBV29-1; CDR3 protein: CSVGLAGGKGNEQFF
J gene: TRBJ2-3; V gene: TRBV7-2; CDR3 protein: CASSSQGIGTDTQYF
J gene: TRBJ2-3; V gene: TRBV6-2/TRBV6-3; CDR3 protein: CASRKDGSTDTQYF
J gene: TRBJ2-1; V gene: TRBV7-6; CDR3 protein: CASSSASSSGAYNEQFF
J gene: TRBJ2-3; V gene: TRBV5-1; CDR3 protein: CASNIGTSSTDTQYF
J gene: TRBJ2-1; V gene: TRBV29-1; CDR3 protein: CSVEEGARVLSEQFF
J gene: TRBJ2-1; V gene: TRBV12-3/TRBV12-4; CDR3 protein: CASWLAGTQQFF
J gene: TRBJ1-5; V gene: TRBV20-1; CDR3 protein: CSARDHQWGQPQHF
J gene: TRBJ2-1; V gene: TRBV10-3; CDR3 protein: CAISRGLGGRVLYNEQFF
J gene: TRBJ2-1; V gene: TRBV7-8; CDR3 protein: CASSLSSAASGRSRFF
J gene: TRBJ2-3; V gene: TRBV5-1; CDR3 protein: CASSSTPTARSTDTQYF
J gene: TRBJ2-7; V gene: TRBV20-1; CDR3 protein: CSARRETSGRSYEQYF
J gene: TRBJ2-1; V gene: TRBV20-1; CDR3 protein: CSAPTRFSYNEQFF